There are many counts of the clone carrying this T cell receptor beta chain. These data come from a study of tumor-infiltrating lymphocytes in oesophageal squamous cell carcinoma. TCRdb ran MiXCR on the PCR reads and lists one entry per CDR3 protein. The sample holds roughly 14,000 distinct CDR3 sequences, about half seen once. The sequenced sample was blood. The TCR comes from a male donor with esophageal squamous cell carcinoma.

The DNA for the CDR3 is TGCGCCAGCAGCCTGCAGACAAATTACAATGAGCAGTACTTC. Protein: CASSLQTNYNEQYF. This sequence joins TRBV5-1 and TRBJ2-5; D gene ambiguous. The CDR3 is 14 amino acids. Trimming cost V 4 bases and J 11 bases, with 21 bases left between them. The germline V gene encodes CDR1 SGHRS and CDR2 YFSETQ.